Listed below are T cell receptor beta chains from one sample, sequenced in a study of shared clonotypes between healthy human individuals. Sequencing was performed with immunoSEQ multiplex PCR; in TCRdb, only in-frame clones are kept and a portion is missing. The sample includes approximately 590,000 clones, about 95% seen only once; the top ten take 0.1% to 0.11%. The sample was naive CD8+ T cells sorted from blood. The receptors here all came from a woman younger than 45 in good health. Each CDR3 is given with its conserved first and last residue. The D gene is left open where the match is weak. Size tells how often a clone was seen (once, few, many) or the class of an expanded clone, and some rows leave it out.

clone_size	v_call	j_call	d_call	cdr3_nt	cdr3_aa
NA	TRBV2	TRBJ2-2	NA	TGTGCCGTAAAAGGAAGCACCGGGGAGCTGTTTTTT	CAVKGSTGELFF
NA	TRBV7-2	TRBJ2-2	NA	TGTGCCAGCAGCTTAGGATGGGGCAAGTCTGGCACCGGGGAGCTGTTTTTT	CASSLGWGKSGTGELFF
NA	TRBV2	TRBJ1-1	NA	TGTGCCAGCAGTGCCCCCAAACAGGATCCGACGACTGAAGCTTTCTTT	CASSAPKQDPTTEAFF
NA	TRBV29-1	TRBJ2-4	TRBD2	TGCAGCGTTCGGGGGGGACTAGCGGGTCCCTCGGCCAAAAACATTCAGTACTTC	CSVRGGLAGPSAKNIQYF
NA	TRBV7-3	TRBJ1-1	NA	TGTGCCAGCAGTCTTAACACAGAAAAAATGAACACTGAAGCTTTCTTT	CASSLNTEKMNTEAFF
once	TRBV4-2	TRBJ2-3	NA	TGTGCCAGCAGCCGTACCGGGGTGGGCACAGATACGCAGTATTTT	CASSRTGVGTDTQYF
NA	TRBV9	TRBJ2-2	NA	TGTGCCAGCAGCGTAGTCGGCGGGGAGCTGTTTTTT	CASSVVGGELFF
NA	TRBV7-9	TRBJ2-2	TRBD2	TGTGCCAGCAGCTGGACTAGAAATGCCGGGGAGCTGTTTTTT	CASSWTRNAGELFF
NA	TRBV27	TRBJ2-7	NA	TGTGCCAGCAGTTTACGGGGTTCCATCTCCTACGAGCAGTACTTC	CASSLRGSISYEQYF
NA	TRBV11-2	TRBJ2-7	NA	TGTGCCAGCAGCTACGCACAGGGTGGGTACGAGCAGTACTTC	CASSYAQGGYEQYF
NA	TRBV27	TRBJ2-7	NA	TGTGCCAGCAGTTTTGGTCAGGGATTGCGAGAGCAGTACTTC	CASSFGQGLREQYF
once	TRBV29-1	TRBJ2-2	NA	TGCAGCGTCTCTGGGGGCGACACCGGGGAGCTGTTTTTT	CSVSGGDTGELFF
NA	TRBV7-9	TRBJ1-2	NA	TGTGCCAGCAGCTTGGGGGGGTCGGACTATGGCTACACCTTC	CASSLGGSDYGYTF
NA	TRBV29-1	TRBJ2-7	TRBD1	TGCAGCGTCCTGACAGGGGACTCCTACGAGCAGTACTTC	CSVLTGDSYEQYF
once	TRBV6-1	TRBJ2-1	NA	TGTGCCAGCAGTGAACTAATTGGGGGGTACAATGAGCAGTTCTTC	CASSELIGGYNEQFF
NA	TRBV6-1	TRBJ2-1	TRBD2	TGTGCCAGTAGCGGGTTTCGGAATGAGCAGTTCTTC	CASSGFRNEQFF
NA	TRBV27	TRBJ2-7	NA	TGTGCCAGCAGTTTGGGGTATTCCTACGAGCAGTACTTC	CASSLGYSYEQYF
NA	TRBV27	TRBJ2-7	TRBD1	TGTGCCAGCAGTTTATCGCTTGGACAGGGGGCTTACGAGCAGTACTTC	CASSLSLGQGAYEQYF
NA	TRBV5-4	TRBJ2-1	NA	TGTGCCGACGGCTATTACAATGAGCAGTTCTTC	CADGYYNEQFF
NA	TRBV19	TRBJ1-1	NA	TGTGCCAGTAGTATCCTGAACACTGAAGCTTTCTTT	CASSILNTEAFF
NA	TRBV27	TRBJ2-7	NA	TGTGCCAGCAGTTTAGGGCAGAACTACGAGCAGTACTTC	CASSLGQNYEQYF
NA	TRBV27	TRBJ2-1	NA	TGTGCCAGCAGTACGCAGTACAATGAGCAGTTCTTC	CASSTQYNEQFF
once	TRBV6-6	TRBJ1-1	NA	TGTGCCAGCAGTCCCGGATTGAACACTGAAGCTTTCTTT	CASSPGLNTEAFF
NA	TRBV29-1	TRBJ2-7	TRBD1	TGCAGCGCCCTAACTCCGGGACAGGGGCCCTACGAGCAGTACTTC	CSALTPGQGPYEQYF
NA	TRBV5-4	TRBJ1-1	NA	TGTGCCAGCAGCTTGGGATCTGAAGCTTTCTTT	CASSLGSEAFF
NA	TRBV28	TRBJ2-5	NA	TGTGCCAGCACCTTTTCGGGAGTAGAGACCCAGTACTTC	CASTFSGVETQYF
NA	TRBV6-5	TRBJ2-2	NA	TGTGCCAGCAGTTACTCGGCAGGGGCAGGGGAGCTGTTTTTT	CASSYSAGAGELFF
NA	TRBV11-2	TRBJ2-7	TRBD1	TGTGCCAGCAGCTGGGACAGAGGGACCTACGAGCAGTACTTC	CASSWDRGTYEQYF
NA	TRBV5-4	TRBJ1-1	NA	TGTGCCAGCAGCTCCCTCTCGGGGGATACTGAAGCTTTCTTT	CASSSLSGDTEAFF
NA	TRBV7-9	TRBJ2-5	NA	TGTGCCAGCAGCGGGGGACGGCAAGAGACCCAGTACTTC	CASSGGRQETQYF
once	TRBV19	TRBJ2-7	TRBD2	TGTGCCACCCGACTAGCGGGAGCCTACGAGCAGTACTTC	CATRLAGAYEQYF
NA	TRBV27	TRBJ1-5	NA	TGTGCCAGCAGTTCTAGGACAGACTCTCAGCCCCAGCATTTT	CASSSRTDSQPQHF
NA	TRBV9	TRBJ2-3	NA	TGTGCCAGCAGCGTTTGGGAGTCGGGCACAGATACGCAGTATTTT	CASSVWESGTDTQYF
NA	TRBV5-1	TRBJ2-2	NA	TGCGCCAGCAGCTTGGCGCCTCCTAGCCGTGGCGGGGAGCTGTTTTTT	CASSLAPPSRGGELFF
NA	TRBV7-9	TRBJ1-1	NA	TGTGCCAGCAGCTTAGTTTCGGAATGGAACACTGAAGCTTTCTTT	CASSLVSEWNTEAFF
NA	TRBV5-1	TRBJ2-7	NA	TGCGCCAGCAGCCAGTTACTGGGGGAGCAGTACTTC	CASSQLLGEQYF
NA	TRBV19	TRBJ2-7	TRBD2	TGTGCCAGTAGTATAATTACTAGCGGGTTCTACGAGCAGTACTTC	CASSIITSGFYEQYF
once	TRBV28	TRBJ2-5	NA	TGTGCCAGCAGTGCCCGGGGAGTAGAGACCCAGTACTTC	CASSARGVETQYF
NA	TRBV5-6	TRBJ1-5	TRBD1	TGTGCCAGCAGCGTAGGGACAGCCGGGAGCAATCAGCCCCAGCATTTT	CASSVGTAGSNQPQHF
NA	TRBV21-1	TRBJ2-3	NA	TGTGCCAGCAGCAAAGCCCTGGCGGGGGACACAGATACGCAGTATTTT	CASSKALAGDTDTQYF